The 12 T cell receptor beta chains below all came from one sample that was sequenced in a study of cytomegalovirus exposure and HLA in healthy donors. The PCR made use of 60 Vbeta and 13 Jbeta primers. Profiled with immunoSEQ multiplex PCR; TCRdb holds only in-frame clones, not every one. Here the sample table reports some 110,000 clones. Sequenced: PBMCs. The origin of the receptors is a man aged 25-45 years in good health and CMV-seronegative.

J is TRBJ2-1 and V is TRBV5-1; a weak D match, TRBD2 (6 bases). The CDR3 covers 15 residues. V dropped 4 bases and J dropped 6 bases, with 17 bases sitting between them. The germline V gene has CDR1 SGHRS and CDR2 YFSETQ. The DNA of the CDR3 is TGCGCCAGCAGCCGGGGGACCGGGACCACCAATGAGCAGTTCTTC. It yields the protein CASSRGTGTTNEQFF. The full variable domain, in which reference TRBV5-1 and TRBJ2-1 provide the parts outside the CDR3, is KAGVTQTPRYLIKTRGQQVTLSCSPISGHRSVSWYQQTPGQGLQFLFEYFSETQRNKGNFPGRFSGRQFSNSRSEMNVSTLELGDSALYLCASSRGTGTTNEQFFGPGTRLTVL.

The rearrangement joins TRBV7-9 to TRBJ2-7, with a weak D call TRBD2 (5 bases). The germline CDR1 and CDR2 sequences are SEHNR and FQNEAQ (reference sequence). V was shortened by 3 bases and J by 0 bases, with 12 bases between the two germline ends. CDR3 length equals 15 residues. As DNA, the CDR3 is TGTGCCAGCAGCTTGAAGGAGGACCCCTCCTACGAGCAGTACTTC. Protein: CASSLKEDPSYEQYF. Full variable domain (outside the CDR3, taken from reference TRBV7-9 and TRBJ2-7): DTGVSQNPRHKITKRGQNVTFRCDPISEHNRLYWYRQTLGQGPEFLTYFQNEAQLEKSRLLSDRFSAERPKGSFSTLEIQRTEQGDSAMYLCASSLKEDPSYEQYFGPGTRLTVT.

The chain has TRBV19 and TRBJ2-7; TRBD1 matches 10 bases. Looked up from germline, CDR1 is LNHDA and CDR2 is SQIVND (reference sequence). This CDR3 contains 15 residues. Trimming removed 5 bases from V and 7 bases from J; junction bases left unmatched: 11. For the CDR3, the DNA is TGTGCCAGTAGTCCCTGGACAGGGGGAGCAGGAGAGCAGTACTTC. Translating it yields CASSPWTGGAGEQYF.

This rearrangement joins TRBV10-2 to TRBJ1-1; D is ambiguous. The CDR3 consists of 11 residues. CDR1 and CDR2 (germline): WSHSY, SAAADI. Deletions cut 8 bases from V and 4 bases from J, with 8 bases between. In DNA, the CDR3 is TGCGCCAGCGTAACGGGCACTGAAGCTTTCTTT. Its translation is CASVTGTEAFF.

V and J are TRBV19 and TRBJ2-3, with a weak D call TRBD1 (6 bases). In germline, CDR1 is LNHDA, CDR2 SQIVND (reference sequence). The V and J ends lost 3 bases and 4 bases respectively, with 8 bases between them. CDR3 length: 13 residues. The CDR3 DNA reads TGTGCCAGTAGTATCTCAGGGGCAGATACGCAGTATTTT. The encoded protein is CASSISGADTQYF.

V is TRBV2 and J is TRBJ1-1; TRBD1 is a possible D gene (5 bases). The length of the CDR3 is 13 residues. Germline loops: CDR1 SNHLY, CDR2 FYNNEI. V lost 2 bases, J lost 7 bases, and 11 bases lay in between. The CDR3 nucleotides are TGTGCCAGCAGTGAACCAGGGCTCTTTGAAGCTTTCTTT. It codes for CASSEPGLFEAFF.

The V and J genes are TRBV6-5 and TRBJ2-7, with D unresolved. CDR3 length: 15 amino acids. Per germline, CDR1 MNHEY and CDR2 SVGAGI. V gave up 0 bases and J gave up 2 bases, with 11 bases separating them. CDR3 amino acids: CASSYSMADPYEQYF. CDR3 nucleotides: TGTGCCAGCAGTTACTCGATGGCGGATCCCTACGAGCAGTACTTC.

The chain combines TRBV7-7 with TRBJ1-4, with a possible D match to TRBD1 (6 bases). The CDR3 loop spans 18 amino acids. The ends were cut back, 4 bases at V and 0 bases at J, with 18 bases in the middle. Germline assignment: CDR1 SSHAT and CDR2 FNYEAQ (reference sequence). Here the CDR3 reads CASSSRDKAFPTNEKLFF. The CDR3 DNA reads TGTGCCAGCAGCTCCCGGGACAAGGCCTTCCCAACTAATGAAAAACTGTTTTTT.

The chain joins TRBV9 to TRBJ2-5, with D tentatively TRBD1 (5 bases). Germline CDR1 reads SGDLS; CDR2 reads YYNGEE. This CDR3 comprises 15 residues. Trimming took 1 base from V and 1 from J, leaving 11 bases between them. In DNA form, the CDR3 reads TGTGCCAGCAGCGTAAGTCAGGGAAGCCAAGAGACCCAGTACTTC. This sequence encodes CASSVSQGSQETQYF.

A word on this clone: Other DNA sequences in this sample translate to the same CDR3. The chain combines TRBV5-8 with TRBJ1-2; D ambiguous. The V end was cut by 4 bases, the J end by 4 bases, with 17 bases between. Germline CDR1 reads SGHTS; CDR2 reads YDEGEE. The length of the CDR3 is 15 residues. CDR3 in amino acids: CASSLISRGLYGYTF. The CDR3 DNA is TGTGCCAGCAGCCTGATCTCGCGCGGTCTCTATGGCTACACCTTC. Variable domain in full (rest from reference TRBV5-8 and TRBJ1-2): EAGVTQSPTHLIKTRGQQATLRCSPISGHTSVYWYQQALGLGLQFLLWYDEGEERNRGNFPPRFSGRQFPNYSSELNVNALELEDSALYLCASSLISRGLYGYTFGSGTRLTVV.

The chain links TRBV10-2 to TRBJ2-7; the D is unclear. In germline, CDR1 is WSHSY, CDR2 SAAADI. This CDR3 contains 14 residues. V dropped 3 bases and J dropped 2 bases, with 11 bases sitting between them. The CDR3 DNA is TGCGCCAGCAGTGACCCCGGAGCAACCTACGAGCAGTACTTC. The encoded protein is CASSDPGATYEQYF.

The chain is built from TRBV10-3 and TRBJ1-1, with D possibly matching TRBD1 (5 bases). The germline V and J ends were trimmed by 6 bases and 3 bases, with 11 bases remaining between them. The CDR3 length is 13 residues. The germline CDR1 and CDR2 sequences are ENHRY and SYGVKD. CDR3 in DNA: TGTGCCATCAGGCTCACAGGTGACACTGAAGCTTTCTTT. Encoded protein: CAIRLTGDTEAFF.